These 23 T cell receptor beta chains were all obtained from the same sample, sequenced in a study of T cells in Graves' hyperthyroidism and ophthalmopathy. Authors of the study amplified TCR beta CDR3 regions from RNA transcripts. The HTBI primer set served for first-round RT-PCR of the TCR CDR3. Each CDR3 protein is one row after TCRdb ran MiXCR on the multiplex PCR reads. The sample contains fewer than 350,000 distinct CDR3 sequences, 18% of which appear only once. Sequencing used blood. The origin of the receptors is a woman aged 50 to 60 with Graves' hyperthyroidism.

This clonotype occurred a few times. The CDR3 loop is CASSQGKGAGPGGYEQFF. The CDR3 DNA sequence: TGTGCCAGCAGCCAAGGGAAAGGGGCTGGACCCGGCGGGTATGAGCAGTTCTTC. The chain combines TRBV3-1 with TRBJ2-1, with D possibly being TRBD1 or TRBD2 (5 bases each). Germline CDR1 is LGHDT and CDR2 is YNNKEL (reference sequence). The CDR3 consists of 18 residues. V was cut by 1 base and J by 8 bases, with 24 bases left in between.

As to this clonotype: This clone may be a read error of a much larger clone one base away. The chain links TRBV5-1 to TRBJ2-1; D is ambiguous. The J call could be wrong; TRBJ2-7 is a better fit for the DNA end. This CDR3 contains 11 residues. Per germline, CDR1 SGHRS and CDR2 YFSETQ. The CDR3 here is CASSFANEQYF. The CDR3 DNA sequence: TGCGCCAGCAGCTTCGCCAATGAGCAGTACTTC.

This clonotype was found a few times. The gene calls are TRBV14 and TRBJ2-2, with TRBD1 as a possible D gene (5 bases). The germline V gene has CDR1 SGHDN and CDR2 FVKESK. V was clipped by 3 bases and J by 3 bases, with 14 bases between them. The CDR3 is 16 residues long. This chain's CDR3 is CASSHLGAYYTGELFF. The CDR3 nucleotides are TGTGCCAGCAGCCATCTTGGGGCCTATTACACCGGGGAGCTGTTTTTT.

The rearrangement joins TRBV9 to TRBJ1-1; 12 bases line up with TRBD1. The V and J ends lost 4 bases and 5 bases, in that order; junction bases with no gene match: 12. The CDR3 has 17 residues. The germline V gene has CDR1 SGDLS and CDR2 YYNGEE. The CDR3 DNA follows: TGTGCCAGCAGCCCACCCGGGACAGGGGGCTGGAGGACTGAAGCTTTCTTT. Translated, it gives CASSPPGTGGWRTEAFF.

This clonotype occurred many times. The CDR3 DNA is TGTGCCAGCAGCTCGGACAGGACTTCCAATGAGCAGTTCTTC. Its protein product is CASSSDRTSNEQFF. The chain joins TRBV11-2 to TRBJ2-1; 7 nucleotides line up with TRBD1. Germline trimming cut 4 bases from V and 6 bases from J; bases unmatched to any gene: 6. The CDR3 sequence is 14 residues long. CDR1 and CDR2 from the germline V gene are SGHAT and FQNNGV.

For this clonotype: At one end, the junction sequence differs from germline, possibly due to a read error. The rearrangement links TRBV5-6 to TRBJ2-1; 10 nucleotides align to TRBD1. The germline V gene has CDR1 SGHDT and CDR2 YYEEEE. The CDR3 consists of 14 residues. The CDR3, as DNA: TGTGCCAGCAGCTACGGGACAGGGGCAAATGGGCAGTTCTTC. Residues: CASSYGTGANGQFF.

The chain links TRBV6-5 to TRBJ1-3, with D unclear. CDR1 is MNHEY, CDR2 SVGAGI, per germline. V lost 0 bases and J lost 0, with 9 bases in between. This CDR3 has 16 residues. The CDR3 nucleotides are TGTGCCAGCAGTTACTCGGGAGGCCACTCTGGAAACACCATATATTTT. This gives the protein CASSYSGGHSGNTIYF.

This clonotype occurred many times. The chain links TRBV2 to TRBJ1-1, with D maybe TRBD1 (5 bases). Trimming cost V 7 bases and J 10 bases, with 19 bases left between them. CDR1 SNHLY and CDR2 FYNNEI come from the germline V gene. The CDR3 length is 13 residues. In DNA form, the CDR3 reads TGTGCCAGCAATCCAGGGAAGGTTCTAGGAGCTTTCTTT. As protein: CASNPGKVLGAFF.

This chain's CDR3 is CASSSRASGYNSPLHF. In nucleotides, the CDR3 is TGTGCCAGCAGTTCCCGGGCCTCCGGTTATAATTCACCCCTCCACTTT. The genes are TRBV28 and TRBJ1-6; D gene uncertain. The V end lost 4 bases, the J end lost 4 bases, and 14 bases lay between the germline ends. The CDR3 sequence is 16 residues long. The germline CDR1 and CDR2 sequences are MDHEN and SYDVKM.

The rearrangement uses TRBV7-8 and TRBJ1-5, with D tentatively TRBD1 (5 bases). Trimming shortened V by 5 bases and J by 1 base, and 15 bases separated the two germline ends. CDR3 length equals 16 residues. Germline assignment: CDR1 SGHVS and CDR2 FQNEAQ. CDR3 nucleotide sequence: TGTGCCAGCAGCCAGAGGGACGGAAGAAGCAATCAGCCCCAGCATTTT. Translation gives CASSQRDGRSNQPQHF.

This sequence joins TRBV20-1 and TRBJ2-2; maybe TRBD2 (5 bases). Deletions cut 0 bases from V and 4 bases from J, with 15 bases between. This CDR3 spans 16 amino acids. Germline V gene sequence: CDR1 DFQATT, CDR2 SNEGSKA (reference sequence). CDR3 bases: TGCAGTGCTAGAGAGGGCCGAGGGCCACCCACCGGGGAGCTGTTTTTT. This codes for CSAREGRGPPTGELFF.

The chain is built from TRBV3-1 and TRBJ2-1; either TRBD1 or TRBD2 may fit D (5 bases each). This CDR3 contains 15 residues. The ends were cut back, 4 bases at V and 5 bases at J, with 15 bases in the middle. Germline V CDR1 and CDR2: LGHDT, YNNKEL (reference sequence). The DNA of the CDR3 is TGTGCCAGCAGCCTACAACTGGGGGACCACAATGAGCAGTTCTTC. The encoded protein is CASSLQLGDHNEQFF.

In its sample, this clonotype was seen a few times. This chain links TRBV30 with TRBJ1-3; possible D gene TRBD1, 5 bases. The ends were cut back, 2 bases at V and 9 bases at J, with 17 bases in the middle. The CDR3 sequence is 14 residues long. In germline, CDR1 is GTSNPN, CDR2 SVGIG (reference sequence). The CDR3 sequence: CAWSIWDSLFTIYF. DNA of the CDR3: TGTGCCTGGAGTATCTGGGACTCCCTATTCACCATATATTTT.

This clonotype appeared a few times. V and J are TRBV6-1 and TRBJ2-1; tentative D call: TRBD2 (5 bases). V lost 2 bases to trimming and J lost 9 bases, with 11 bases between them. This CDR3 spans 13 amino acids. In germline, CDR1 is MNHNS, CDR2 SASEGT. The CDR3, as DNA: TGTGCCAGCAGTGAATTGTACCGGGGTGAGCAGTTCTTC. Its protein product is CASSELYRGEQFF.

There are many counts of this clonotype. The chain carries TRBV2 and TRBJ1-5; 7 bases are a match to TRBD1. The CDR3 consists of 15 residues. Germline V gene sequence: CDR1 SNHLY, CDR2 FYNNEI. V shed 5 bases, J shed 0 bases, and the junction held 4 bases outside the gene matches. The chain's CDR3 is CASSITGDSNQPQHF. In DNA, the CDR3 is TGTGCCAGCAGTATTACAGGGGATAGCAATCAGCCCCAGCATTTT.

In this sample, this clonotype turned up many times. This chain uses TRBV28 with TRBJ2-7; 10 bases map to TRBD2. CDR1 MDHEN and CDR2 SYDVKM come from the germline V gene. CDR3 size: 14 residues. With V trimmed by 5 bases and J by 4 bases, 5 bases remained unmatched. The CDR3 sequence is CASSPVTSGYEQYF. The CDR3 bases are TGTGCCAGCAGTCCCGTGACTAGCGGGTACGAGCAGTACTTC.

The chain uses TRBV7-6 and TRBJ2-7; D is possibly TRBD2 (6 bases). This CDR3 has 15 amino acids. V shed 2 bases and J shed 1 base, with 12 bases lying between them. Germline CDR1 is SGHVS and CDR2 is FNYEAQ. CDR3 in DNA: TGTGCCAGCAGCTTACGGCGGGACCCTTCCTACGAGCAGTACTTC. This translates into CASSLRRDPSYEQYF. The whole variable domain, filled in from reference TRBV7-6 and TRBJ2-7, reads GAGVSQSPRYKVTKRGQDVALRCDPISGHVSLYWYRQALGQGPEFLTYFNYEAQQDKSGLPNDRFSAERPEGSISTLTIQRTEQRDSAMYRCASSLRRDPSYEQYFGPGTRLTVT.

The J gene is TRBJ2-2, the V gene TRBV3-1; TRBD2 matches at 9 bases. V was pared by 3 bases and J by 4 bases, with 3 bases of the junction left unmatched. The CDR3 contains 15 residues. CDR1 is LGHDT and CDR2 is YNNKEL in the germline V gene (reference sequence). Written as DNA, the CDR3 is TGTGCCAGCAGCCAGGCGGGGGGGATCACCGGGGAGCTGTTTTTT. The encoded protein is CASSQAGGITGELFF.

The chain has TRBV6-1 and TRBJ2-1; 16 positions agree with TRBD2. The trim removed 5 bases at V and 4 bases at J, leaving 11 bases unmatched. The CDR3 totals 19 residues. Germline assignment: CDR1 MNHNS and CDR2 SASEGT. CDR3 sequence reads: CASSPGGTSGGAVYNEQFF. As DNA, the CDR3 is TGTGCCAGCAGTCCGGGAGGGACTAGCGGGGGGGCCGTGTACAATGAGCAGTTCTTC.

This clonotype was found a few times. The rearrangement uses TRBV4-2 and TRBJ2-2; the D gene is possibly TRBD1 (7 bases). The length of the CDR3 is 17 residues. V was shortened by 3 bases and J by 0 bases, with 14 bases between the two germline ends. Germline lookup yields CDR1 LGHNA and CDR2 YNFKEQ. The CDR3 spells CASSQEGRGSNTGELFF. In DNA form, the CDR3 reads TGTGCCAGCAGCCAGGAGGGCAGGGGGTCGAACACCGGGGAGCTGTTTTTT.

On this clonotype: A read error may account for a junction end that differs from germline. The chain carries TRBV14 and TRBJ2-3; tentative D call: TRBD1 (6 bases). CDR1 is SGHDN and CDR2 is FVKESK in the germline V gene. The CDR3 spans 15 residues. The CDR3 sequence is CDSSSRTASTDTQYF. For the CDR3, the DNA is TGTGACAGCAGCTCCCGGACAGCCTCAACAGATACGCAGTATTTT.

Concerning this clonotype: One end of the junction varies from germline; a read error may be responsible. The rearrangement joins TRBV12-3 or TRBV12-4 to TRBJ1-2; D not certain. The CDR3 contains 12 residues. CDR3 sequence: CASSAGNYGHTF. The CDR3 nucleotides are TGTGCCAGCAGCGCGGGGAACTATGGCCACACCTTC.

The rearrangement uses TRBV5-1 and TRBJ2-1; TRBD2 matches 11 bases. V trimming: 4 bases; J trimming: 4 bases; junction bases outside the gene matches: 13. Looked up from germline, CDR1 is SGHRS and CDR2 is YFSETQ. The CDR3 length is 18 residues. The chain's CDR3 is CASSPTTLAGGAYNEQFF. As DNA, the CDR3 is TGCGCCAGCAGCCCCACAACCTTAGCGGGGGGGGCGTACAATGAGCAGTTCTTC.